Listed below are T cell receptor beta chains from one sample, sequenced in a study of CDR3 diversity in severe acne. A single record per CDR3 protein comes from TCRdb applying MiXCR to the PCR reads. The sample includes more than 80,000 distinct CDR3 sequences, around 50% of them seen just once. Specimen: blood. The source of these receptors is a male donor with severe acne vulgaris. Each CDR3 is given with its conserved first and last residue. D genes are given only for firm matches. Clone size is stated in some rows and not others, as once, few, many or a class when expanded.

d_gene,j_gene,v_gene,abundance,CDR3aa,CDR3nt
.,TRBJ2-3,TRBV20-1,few,CSARDVIAQSYTDTQYF,TGCAGTGCTAGAGATGTGATCGCCCAGAGCTACACAGATACGCAGTATTTT
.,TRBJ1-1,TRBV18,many,CASSLSVPGVNTEAFF,TGTGCCAGCTCACTCTCCGTACCAGGAGTGAACACTGAAGCTTTCTTT
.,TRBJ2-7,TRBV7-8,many,CASSFAQNYEQYF,TGTGCCAGCAGCTTCGCACAGAACTACGAGCAGTACTTC
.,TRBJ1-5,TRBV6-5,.,CASSYSVSSNQPQHF,TGTGCCAGCAGTTACTCGGTGAGCTCCAATCAGCCCCAGCATTTT
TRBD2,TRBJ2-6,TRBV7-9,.,CASGRGDGANALIF,TGTGCCAGCGGCCGGGGGGATGGGGCCAACGCCCTGATTTTC
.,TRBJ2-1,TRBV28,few,CASRGVAYNEQFF,TGTGCCAGCAGGGGGGTGGCCTACAATGAGCAGTTCTTC
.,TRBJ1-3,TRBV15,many,CATGERSSGNTIYF,TGTGCCACAGGGGAAAGAAGCTCTGGAAACACCATATATTTT
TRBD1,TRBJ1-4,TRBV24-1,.,CATSEPGQSQKLFF,TGTGCCACCAGTGAACCGGGACAGTCTCAAAAACTGTTTTTT
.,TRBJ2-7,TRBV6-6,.,CASSLGDLRGEQYF,TGTGCCAGCAGCTTAGGGGACTTGCGGGGCGAGCAGTACTTC
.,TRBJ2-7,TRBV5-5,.,CARGLTGWEQYF,TGTGCCAGAGGCTTGACTGGGTGGGAGCAGTACTTC
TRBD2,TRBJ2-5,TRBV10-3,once,CAISESGTVETQYF,TGTGCCATCAGTGAAAGCGGGACCGTAGAGACCCAGTACTTC
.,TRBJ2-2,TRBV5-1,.,CASSWAPRELFF,TGCGCCAGCAGCTGGGCCCCCCGGGAGCTGTTTTTT
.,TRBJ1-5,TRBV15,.,CATSRDGGSGQPQHF,TGTGCCACCAGCAGAGACGGGGGGTCGGGTCAGCCCCAGCATTTT
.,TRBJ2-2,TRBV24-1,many,CATSDLTDTGELFF,TGTGCCACCAGTGATTTGACAGACACCGGGGAGCTGTTTTTT
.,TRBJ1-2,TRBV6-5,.,CASSGGGANYGYTF,TGTGCCAGCAGCGGCGGCGGAGCTAACTATGGCTACACCTTC
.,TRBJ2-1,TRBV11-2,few,CASSLPGVIYNEQLF,TGTGCCAGCAGCTTACCCGGGGTTATCTACAATGAGCAGCTCTTC
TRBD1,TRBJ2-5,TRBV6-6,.,CASSYATGGQETQYF,TGTGCCAGCAGTTACGCGACAGGGGGCCAAGAGACCCAGTACTTC
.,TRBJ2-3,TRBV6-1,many,CASIRGGQGTDTQYF,TGTGCCAGCATAAGGGGGGGGCAGGGCACAGATACGCAGTATTTT
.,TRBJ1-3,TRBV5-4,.,CASSLRGFPGNTIYF,TGTGCCAGCAGTTTAAGAGGGTTCCCTGGAAACACCATATATTTT